This T cell receptor (beta chain) was observed in a study of post-analysis software for immune sequencing data. General study points: Four to six TRBV segments appeared more often in patients than in controls, and TRBV5-6, TRBV5-1 and TRBV20-1 were among these. Pronounced co-clustering by F measure was evident among identically batched samples. Comparison with controls showed significantly lower normalized Chao1 diversity in multiple sclerosis patients.

The CDR3 has 15 amino acids. Germline V gives CDR1 DFQATT, CDR2 SNEGSKA (reference sequence). Trimming removed 3 bases from V and 8 bases from J; junction bases left unmatched: 7. The authors incorporated unique molecular identifiers into the TCR beta cDNA libraries. TCRdb re-called the PCR reads through MiXCR, storing one row per CDR3 protein. The sample contains about half a million distinct CDR3 sequences, approximately 45% of which appear only once. At least ten counts were recorded for this clonotype. What it binds is unknown. Sequenced: blood. This TCR was recovered from a girl aged 5-17 years with multiple sclerosis. V and J are TRBV20-1 and TRBJ2-1, with 13 nucleotides matching TRBD2. In DNA form, the CDR3 reads TGCAGTGCTAGTTTCCGGACTAGCGGGAGCGATGAGCAGTTCTTC. This translates into CSASFRTSGSDEQFF.